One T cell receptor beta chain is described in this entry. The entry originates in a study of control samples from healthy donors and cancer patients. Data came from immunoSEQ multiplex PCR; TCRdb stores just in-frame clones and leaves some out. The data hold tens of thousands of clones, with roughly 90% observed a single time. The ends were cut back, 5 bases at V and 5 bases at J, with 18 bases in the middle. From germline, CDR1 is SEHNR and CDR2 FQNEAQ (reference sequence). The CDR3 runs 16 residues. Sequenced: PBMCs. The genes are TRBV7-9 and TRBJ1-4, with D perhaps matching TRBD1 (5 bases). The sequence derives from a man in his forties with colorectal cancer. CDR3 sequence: CASSLNPDSPNEKLFF. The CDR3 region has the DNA TGTGCCAGCAGCCTTAACCCCGACAGCCCCAATGAAAAACTGTTTTTT.